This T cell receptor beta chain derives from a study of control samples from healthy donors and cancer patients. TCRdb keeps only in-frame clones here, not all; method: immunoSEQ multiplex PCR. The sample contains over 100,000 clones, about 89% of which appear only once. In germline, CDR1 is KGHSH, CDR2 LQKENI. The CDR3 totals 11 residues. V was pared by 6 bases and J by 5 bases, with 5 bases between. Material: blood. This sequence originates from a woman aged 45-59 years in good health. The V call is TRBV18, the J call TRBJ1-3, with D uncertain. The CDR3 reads CASSDRNTIYF. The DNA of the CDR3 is TGTGCCAGCTCTGACCGAAACACCATATATTTT. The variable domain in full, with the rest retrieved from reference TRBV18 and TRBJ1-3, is NAGVMQNPRHLVRRRGQEARLRCSPMKGHSHVYWYRQLPEEGLKFMVYLQKENIIDESGMPKERFSAEFPKEGPSILRIQQVVRGDSAAYFCASSDRNTIYFGEGSWLTVV.